The 3 T cell receptor beta chains below come from one sample, sequenced in a study of low-dose radiotherapy and immunotherapy resistance in tumors. Gene-specific TRAV and TRBV primers were used for first-strand cDNA, covering alpha and beta chains. It was with a constant-region primer and a V-primer adapter that TCRs were amplified over roughly 19 PCR cycles. From the reads, TCRdb called clonotypes with MiXCR, one entry per CDR3 protein. This sample yields tens of thousands of distinct CDR3 sequences, of which 15% to 20% are seen a single time; 2.5% to 3.5% belongs to the top ten. Time point noted: before trial treatment. Specimen: PBMCs, collected before treatment. The source of these receptors is a male donor with prostate cancer.

There are many counts of this clonotype. The rearrangement uses TRBV20-1 and TRBJ2-1; weak D call: TRBD1 (6 bases). Germline values: CDR1 DFQATT, CDR2 SNEGSKA (reference sequence). The V and J ends lost 3 bases and 5 bases respectively, with 11 bases between them. This CDR3 has 13 residues. CDR3 sequence reads: CSASRDTHNEQFF. CDR3 DNA: TGCAGTGCTAGCCGGGACACCCACAATGAGCAGTTCTTC.

This clonotype was seen many times. This chain connects TRBV20-1 to TRBJ1-5; D is perhaps TRBD1 (5 bases). Trimming shortened V by 1 base and J by 3 bases, and 13 bases separated the two germline ends. Looked up from germline, CDR1 is DFQATT and CDR2 is SNEGSKA (reference sequence). The CDR3 runs to 15 residues. The DNA for the CDR3 is TGCAGTGCTAGAGGGCTCGGGGGAGACAATCAGCCCCAGCATTTT. It specifies CSARGLGGDNQPQHF.

This clonotype was recorded at least ten times. The chain combines TRBV6-2 or TRBV6-3 with TRBJ1-5; the D gene is possibly TRBD1 (5 bases). The V gene's germline CDR1 is MNHEY and CDR2 SVGEGT. The CDR3 sequence is 13 residues long. Trimming cost V 4 bases and J 6 bases, with 10 bases left between them. This CDR3 reads CASSSGPSQPQHF. The DNA for the CDR3 is TGTGCCAGCAGTTCAGGGCCCAGTCAGCCCCAGCATTTT.